Included here is one T cell receptor (beta chain) sequence, with context. This receptor's antigen is unknown. No base qualities exist here, and no much larger clone lies one base off it. The sample belongs to a study of cytotoxic CD8 clonotypes in ibrutinib-treated CLL (dated by TCRdb to the early 2020s). Notes on the research overall: The cohort was composed of about 10 relapsed/refractory and fewer than 16 treatment-naive patients; IGHV unmutated status was identified in about 17 patients. Partial responses were observed in roughly 24 patients and complete responses in 2; after a median follow-up of about 69 months, remission was maintained in approximately 14 patients and progression was observed in about twelve. The response samples were drawn at a median of 12 months into treatment, with a range of about 6 to 40 months. Samples averaged approximately 260,000 productive templates and tens of thousands of productive rearrangements. Of the approximately 86 people in the trial, around 24 had longitudinal samples available. Cryopreserved peripheral blood mononuclear cells were collected at three points: before therapy, at response, and at either sustained remission or disease progression. Every sample from remission and from progressive disease was obtained while the patients were still on ibrutinib.

CDR1 and CDR2, per the germline V gene (reference sequence), are LNHNV and YYDKDF. V is reduced by 0 bases and J by 10 bases, leaving a spacing of 12 bases between them. Reading from cysteine to phenylalanine, the CDR3 counts 14 amino acids. Of the read, only the CDR3 DNA is kept; its 42 bases are in frame from base 1. General findings and caveats noted by the study authors: At ibrutinib response clonality went up, during sustained remission it held steady, and at progression it dropped back toward baseline. Public clonotypes were rare and either contracted or stayed stable during treatment, and the rise in clonality at ibrutinib response reflected the expansion of private clonotypes. Sustained-remission and progressing patients did not have matched sampling times, and lymph node repertoires were not examined. Baseline clonality exceeded that of age-matched healthy donors and correlated strongly with circulating CD8+ T-cell counts.

On a MiSeq, deep resolution sequencing aimed for a depth between 1 in 1 million and 1 in 200,000 T cells, with each clonotype covered around 9.2x on average. The immunoSEQ hsTCRB Kit was used to generate the TCR beta libraries. On the authors' methods: ImmunoSEQ Data Assistant and ImmunoSEQ Analyzer were used for data analysis, and V, D and J genes were assigned according to IMGT definitions. Clonality, which ranges from 0 to 1, was calculated by subtracting the normalized Shannon entropy of productive rearrangement frequencies from one. Only overrepresented clonotypes making up at least 0.05% of each patient's repertoire were included in the public clonotype analysis. Roughly 12 age-matched healthy donor repertoires from immuneACCESS were used as controls for clonality. Sourced from immuneACCESS, this table was stored by TCRdb with only in-frame sequences that have V and J called. A share of the clones is absent; for the studies checked, an unresolved V gene accounts for under half, and the remainder has no known explanation. D and trimming come from the DNA, and the V and J calls and clone size come from that table. The sample yields around 70,000 clones; more than 70% were counted once. Roughly 7.5% of the sample is taken by the ten largest.

The label giving this sample's time point can be read as: progressive disease on ibrutinib. For TCR beta library preparation, roughly 2.1 micrograms of genomic DNA was extracted from cryopreserved PBMCs. Longitudinal blood samples from CLL patients receiving ibrutinib monotherapy were subjected to high-throughput TCR beta sequencing. The patients were enrolled in a single-center, open-label phase 2 trial of ibrutinib monotherapy. This TCR was recovered from a human donor with chronic lymphocytic leukemia. Sequenced here: PBMCs, sampled at disease progression, from a patient treated with ibrutinib. In this chain, TRBV15 is recombined with TRBJ1-4, with TRBD1 perhaps the D gene, on 6 matching bases. The CDR3 has the sequence CATSREQGRGKLFF. The nucleotides read TGTGCCACCAGCAGAGAGCAGGGGCGGGGAAAACTGTTTTTT.